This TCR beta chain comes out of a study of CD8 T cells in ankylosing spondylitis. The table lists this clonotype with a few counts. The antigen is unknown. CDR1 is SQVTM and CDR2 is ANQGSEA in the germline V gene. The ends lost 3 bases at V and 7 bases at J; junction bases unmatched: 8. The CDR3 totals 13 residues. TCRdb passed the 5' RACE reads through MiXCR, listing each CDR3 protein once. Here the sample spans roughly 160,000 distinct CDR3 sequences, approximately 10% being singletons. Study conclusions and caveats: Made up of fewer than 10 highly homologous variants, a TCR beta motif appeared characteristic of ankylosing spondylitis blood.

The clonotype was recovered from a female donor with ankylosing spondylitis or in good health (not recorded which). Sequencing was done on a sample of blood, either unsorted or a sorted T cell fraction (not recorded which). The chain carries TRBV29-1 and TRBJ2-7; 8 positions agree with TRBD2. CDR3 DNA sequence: TGCAGCGTTGAGCCGAGCGGGAGCGGAGAGCAGTACTTC. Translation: CSVEPSGSGEQYF.